This TCR beta chain was sequenced for a study of blood T cell repertoires in COVID-19. Study-wide background: Material from acute and convalescent COVID-19 was sourced from the United States, Italy and Spain.

Authors' methods: Scientists estimated how many nucleated cells there were by amplifying reference gene primers. Profiling relied on immunoSEQ multiplex PCR, and the TCRdb table lists in-frame clones only, not all of them. The V and J calls and the clone size are those of that table, but D and trimming were determined from the DNA. The repertoire holds more than 15,000 clones, with around 83% as singletons. V lost 11 bases and J 4 bases, leaving 21 bases between the germline ends. The germline V gene encodes CDR1 MDHEN and CDR2 SYDVKM. This CDR3 spans 14 amino acids. The sequence derives from a human donor with active COVID-19. The donor label of this sample is uncertain. The chain employs TRBV28 and TRBJ2-7, with D possibly TRBD1 on 5 matching bases. What was sequenced was peripheral blood. CDR3 residues: CAGAGAGLPYEQYF. The CDR3 coding sequence is TGTGCCGGTGCTGGGGCAGGGCTCCCTTACGAGCAGTACTTC.